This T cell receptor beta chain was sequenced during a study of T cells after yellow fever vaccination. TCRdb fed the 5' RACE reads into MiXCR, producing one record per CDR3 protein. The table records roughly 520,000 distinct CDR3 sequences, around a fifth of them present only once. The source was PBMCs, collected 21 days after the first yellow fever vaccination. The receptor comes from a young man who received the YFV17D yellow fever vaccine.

The CDR3 nucleotides are TGTGCCAGCAGCTTAGAAGACAGGGGGGCCCTCCACTTT. Translating it yields CASSLEDRGALHF. The rearrangement uses TRBV7-2 and TRBJ1-6; TRBD1 matches at 9 bases. Germline CDR1 is SGHTA and CDR2 is FQGNSA. The CDR3 extends over 13 amino acids. With V trimmed by 1 base and J by 14 bases, 3 bases remained unmatched.